Listed below are T cell receptor beta chains from one sample, sequenced in a study of molecular identifiers for immune sequencing clone quantification. From the PCR reads, TCRdb called clonotypes with MiXCR, one entry per CDR3 protein. The repertoire consists of 600,000 to 650,000 distinct CDR3 sequences, with just under 20% occurring once and the leading ten covering roughly 0.83%. Sequencing was performed on naive CD8+ T cells from blood, with Jurkat cell RNA spiked in. The receptors here all came from a human donor in good health. Some libraries in this study had Jurkat cell RNA spiked in. Each CDR3 is given with its conserved first and last residue. Fields, in order: V gene, J gene, D gene, clone size, CDR3 protein, CDR3 DNA. The D gene is left open where the match is weak. Only part of the rows carry a size: once, few, many, or a class if the clone is expanded.

V gene: TRBV19; J gene: TRBJ2-5; D gene: .; clone size: many; CDR3 protein: CASSIVPRKQPIF; CDR3 DNA: TGTGCCAGTAGTATAGTCCCCCGAAAGCAGCCGATATTC
V gene: TRBV20-1; J gene: TRBJ2-7; D gene: TRBD2; clone size: many; CDR3 protein: CSAGDGASGPYEQYF; CDR3 DNA: TGCAGTGCTGGGGACGGGGCTAGCGGACCCTACGAGCAGTACTTC
V gene: TRBV20-1; J gene: TRBJ2-7; D gene: TRBD2; clone size: .; CDR3 protein: CSARSTSGVSYEQYF; CDR3 DNA: TGCAGTGCGCGGTCGACTAGCGGGGTCTCCTACGAGCAGTACTTC
V gene: TRBV7-9; J gene: TRBJ1-1; D gene: .; clone size: many; CDR3 protein: CASSLGQHTEAFF; CDR3 DNA: TGTGCCAGCAGCTTAGGGCAGCACACTGAAGCTTTCTTT
V gene: TRBV20-1; J gene: TRBJ2-7; D gene: TRBD2; clone size: .; CDR3 protein: CSARAASGSEGSYEQYF; CDR3 DNA: TGCAGTGCTAGAGCGGCTAGCGGGAGTGAGGGCTCCTACGAGCAGTACTTC
V gene: TRBV7-9; J gene: TRBJ2-7; D gene: TRBD2; clone size: .; CDR3 protein: CASSTSGTSGYEQYF; CDR3 DNA: TGTGCCAGCAGTACTAGTGGGACTAGCGGATACGAGCAGTACTTC
V gene: TRBV6-1; J gene: TRBJ2-5; D gene: .; clone size: .; CDR3 protein: CASGEYRSRDAQYF; CDR3 DNA: TGTGCCAGCGGTGAATATCGATCAAGAGACGCCCAGTACTTC
V gene: TRBV5-6; J gene: TRBJ2-5; D gene: .; clone size: many; CDR3 protein: CASSLPSYGETQYF; CDR3 DNA: TGTGCCAGCAGCTTGCCCAGCTATGGGGAGACCCAGTACTTC
V gene: TRBV20-1; J gene: TRBJ2-7; D gene: .; clone size: many; CDR3 protein: CSARDSAVIYEQYF; CDR3 DNA: TGCAGTGCTAGAGACTCGGCGGTGATATACGAGCAGTACTTC
V gene: TRBV2; J gene: TRBJ2-2; D gene: .; clone size: .; CDR3 protein: CASYSANTGELFF; CDR3 DNA: TGTGCCAGCTACAGCGCGAACACCGGGGAGCTGTTTTTT
V gene: TRBV6-1; J gene: TRBJ2-7; D gene: TRBD2; clone size: .; CDR3 protein: CASSEYTGGSYEQYF; CDR3 DNA: TGTGCCAGCAGTGAATATACGGGAGGTTCCTACGAGCAGTACTTC
V gene: TRBV20-1; J gene: TRBJ2-6; D gene: TRBD1; clone size: many; CDR3 protein: CSASERRTGFPGANVLTF; CDR3 DNA: TGCAGTGCTAGTGAGCGTCGGACAGGGTTCCCTGGGGCCAACGTCCTGACTTTC
V gene: TRBV7-6; J gene: TRBJ2-3; D gene: TRBD2; clone size: many; CDR3 protein: CASSPPVGLARTDTQYF; CDR3 DNA: TGTGCCAGCAGCCCACCCGTCGGACTAGCTCGGACAGATACGCAGTATTTT
V gene: TRBV30; J gene: TRBJ2-7; D gene: .; clone size: few; CDR3 protein: CAWSRDSIYEQYF; CDR3 DNA: TGTGCCTGGAGCCGGGACTCCATATACGAGCAGTACTTC
V gene: TRBV7-6; J gene: TRBJ1-5; D gene: .; clone size: many; CDR3 protein: CASSLSGGSGQPQHF; CDR3 DNA: TGTGCCAGCAGCTTATCGGGGGGGTCGGGTCAGCCCCAGCATTTT
V gene: TRBV20-1; J gene: TRBJ2-7; D gene: .; clone size: many; CDR3 protein: CSASGGGTDVYEQYF; CDR3 DNA: TGCAGTGCTTCGGGGGGTGGGACAGACGTTTACGAGCAGTACTTC
V gene: TRBV21-1; J gene: TRBJ2-3; D gene: .; clone size: many; CDR3 protein: CASSTPPGQENTDTQYF; CDR3 DNA: TGTGCCAGCAGCACCCCTCCGGGACAGGAGAACACAGATACGCAGTATTTT
V gene: TRBV29-1; J gene: TRBJ2-3; D gene: TRBD2; clone size: many; CDR3 protein: CSVVLAGDGVDTQYF; CDR3 DNA: TGCAGCGTTGTACTAGCGGGGGACGGCGTAGATACGCAGTATTTT
V gene: TRBV7-9; J gene: TRBJ2-3; D gene: TRBD2; clone size: many; CDR3 protein: CASSPLSGSEADTQYF; CDR3 DNA: TGTGCCAGCAGCCCCCTAAGCGGGAGTGAAGCAGATACGCAGTATTTT
V gene: TRBV3-1; J gene: TRBJ1-2; D gene: .; clone size: .; CDR3 protein: CASSQVTWLHGYTF; CDR3 DNA: TGTGCCAGCAGCCAAGTTACATGGCTTCATGGCTACACCTTC
V gene: TRBV5-5; J gene: TRBJ2-7; D gene: .; clone size: many; CDR3 protein: CASSPLQGHEQYF; CDR3 DNA: TGTGCCAGCAGCCCCTTACAGGGCCACGAGCAGTACTTC
V gene: TRBV5-1; J gene: TRBJ2-1; D gene: .; clone size: few; CDR3 protein: CASSLSDNYNEQFF; CDR3 DNA: TGCGCCAGCAGCTTGTCGGACAACTACAATGAGCAGTTCTTC
V gene: TRBV7-8; J gene: TRBJ1-2; D gene: .; clone size: .; CDR3 protein: CASSSGRGLGYGYTF; CDR3 DNA: TGTGCCAGCAGCTCTGGCCGGGGCCTGGGGTATGGCTACACCTTC
V gene: TRBV7-6; J gene: TRBJ1-1; D gene: .; clone size: many; CDR3 protein: CASSLALGPNTEAFF; CDR3 DNA: TGTGCCAGCAGCTTAGCGTTGGGACCGAACACTGAAGCTTTCTTT
V gene: TRBV7-9; J gene: TRBJ2-5; D gene: TRBD2; clone size: many; CDR3 protein: CASSRSSGGETQYF; CDR3 DNA: TGTGCCAGCAGCCGGAGCTCGGGGGGAGAGACCCAGTACTTC
V gene: TRBV25-1; J gene: TRBJ1-3; D gene: .; clone size: once; CDR3 protein: CASSESTNSRNTIYF; CDR3 DNA: TGTGCCAGCAGCGAATCGACTAACTCTAGAAACACCATATATTTT
V gene: TRBV4-2; J gene: TRBJ1-1; D gene: .; clone size: many; CDR3 protein: CASSEVALNTEAFF; CDR3 DNA: TGTGCCAGCAGCGAAGTCGCCCTGAACACTGAAGCTTTCTTT
V gene: TRBV29-1; J gene: TRBJ1-1; D gene: TRBD1; clone size: many; CDR3 protein: CSAGTGGRWTEAFF; CDR3 DNA: TGCAGCGCGGGGACAGGAGGGCGTTGGACTGAAGCTTTCTTT
V gene: TRBV4-1; J gene: TRBJ2-7; D gene: .; clone size: many; CDR3 protein: CASSSGDRDVEQYF; CDR3 DNA: TGCGCCAGCAGCTCGGGGGACAGAGACGTCGAGCAGTACTTC